A single sample is the source of the 21 T cell receptor beta chains below, sequenced in a study of T cells in localized non-small cell lung cancer. Profiled with immunoSEQ multiplex PCR; TCRdb holds only in-frame clones, not every one. Here the sample spans some 64,000 clones, roughly 90% being singletons. The sample here was peripheral blood, taken before any cancer treatment. Receptors were obtained from a woman between 40 and 69 years old with stage I lung adenocarcinoma.

The rearrangement uses TRBV2 and TRBJ1-2, with D unresolved. V was clipped by 7 bases and J by 7 bases, with 19 bases between them. The CDR3 has 14 residues. Per the germline V gene, CDR1 is SNHLY and CDR2 is FYNNEI. The CDR3 DNA reads as TGTGCCAGCACTCGGGAGCGGAGGTCTGGTGGCTACACCTTC. Its protein product is CASTRERRSGGYTF.

The rearrangement uses TRBV20-1 and TRBJ1-2; tentative D call: TRBD1 (6 bases). Germline V gene sequence: CDR1 DFQATT, CDR2 SNEGSKA (reference sequence). The CDR3 is 11 residues long. The V end lost 1 base, the J end lost 14 bases, and 14 bases lay between the germline ends. The DNA of the CDR3 is TGCAGTGCTAGAGGGGGGGGGCGTGATACCTTC. This codes for CSARGGGRDTF.

The V and J genes are TRBV6-5 and TRBJ2-1; the match to TRBD2 covers 8 bases. The CDR3 extends over 15 amino acids. The germline V gene encodes CDR1 MNHEY and CDR2 SVGAGI. Trimming cost V 5 bases and J 2 bases; bases outside gene matches: 5. The CDR3 protein is CASSLLAVTYNEQFF. CDR3 sequence (DNA): TGTGCCAGCAGTCTACTAGCGGTGACCTACAATGAGCAGTTCTTC.

The chain uses TRBV7-9 and TRBJ2-1, with TRBD2 matching 7 bases. V shed 4 bases, J shed 7 bases, and the junction held 13 bases outside the gene matches. Germline loops: CDR1 SEHNR, CDR2 FQNEAQ (reference sequence). The CDR3 length is 16 residues. In DNA, the CDR3 is TGTGCCAGCAGCTCCGGCGGGACTACGGTAACGAATGAGCAGTTCTTC. It encodes CASSSGGTTVTNEQFF.

This sequence joins TRBV7-2 and TRBJ2-3, with 8 bases lining up with TRBD2. Looked up from germline, CDR1 is SGHTA and CDR2 is FQGNSA. The CDR3 is made up of 18 amino acids. With 0 bases clipped from V and 2 bases from J, the junction kept 10 bases outside the gene matches. The CDR3 nucleotides are TGTGCCAGCAGCTTAGCGCTCGTAGCGGGGCCTGTCACAGATACGCAGTATTTT. Protein sequence: CASSLALVAGPVTDTQYF. The full variable domain, completed using reference TRBV7-2 and TRBJ2-3, is GAGVSQSPSNKVTEKGKDVELRCDPISGHTALYWYRQSLGQGLEFLIYFQGNSAPDKSGLPSDRFSAERTGGSVSTLTIQRTQQEDSAVYLCASSLALVAGPVTDTQYFGPGTRLTVL.

This chain joins TRBV5-4 and TRBJ1-3; D is unclear. The CDR3 spans 19 residues. The V end lost 0 bases, the J end lost 6 bases, and 25 bases lay between the germline ends. CDR1 SGHNT and CDR2 YYREEE come from the germline V gene (reference sequence). CDR3 sequence reads: CASSLGDSWTLFEENTIYF. The CDR3 DNA reads TGTGCCAGCAGCTTGGGTGATAGTTGGACCCTCTTCGAGGAAAACACCATATATTTT.

V and J are TRBV10-3 and TRBJ1-3; 7 bases are a match to TRBD1. J was trimmed by 0 bases and V by 4 bases; bases with no gene match: 18. This CDR3 is 20 amino acids long. CDR1 and CDR2 from the germline V gene are ENHRY and SYGVKD. The CDR3 sequence: CAISAPVGGGGPSSGNTIYF. Here the CDR3 DNA reads TGTGCCATCAGTGCCCCGGTGGGAGGGGGCGGCCCGAGCTCTGGAAACACCATATATTTT.

The rearrangement uses TRBV29-1 and TRBJ1-3; 8 bases line up with TRBD1. This CDR3 is built from 16 residues. J was trimmed by 2 bases and V by 1 base; bases with no gene match: 7. CDR1 is SQVTM, CDR2 ANQGSEA, per germline. In DNA form, the CDR3 reads TGCAGCGTTGAAGTTCCAGGGGGCATTGCTGGAAACACCATATATTTT. It specifies CSVEVPGGIAGNTIYF.

CDR3 in DNA: TGTGCCAGCAGTGATACAAGGGGGCTGAACGGCAATCAGCCCCAGCATTTT. Its protein is CASSDTRGLNGNQPQHF. V usage is TRBV2 and J usage is TRBJ1-5, with 7 bases that match TRBD1. V lost 3 bases and J lost 2; bases outside the gene matches: 10. Germline CDR1 SNHLY, CDR2 FYNNEI. The CDR3 has 17 residues.

The chain links TRBV19 to TRBJ1-1; D uncertain. V gave up 4 bases and J gave up 0 bases, with 9 bases separating them. CDR1 and CDR2 from the germline V gene are LNHDA and SQIVND (reference sequence). The CDR3 runs 14 residues. DNA of the CDR3: TGTGCCAGTAGTAGTCCAACCATGAACACTGAAGCTTTCTTT. Protein sequence: CASSSPTMNTEAFF.

The chain employs TRBV19 and TRBJ2-2; maybe TRBD2 (5 bases). The CDR3 runs to 14 residues. V gave up 5 bases and J gave up 7 bases, with 14 bases separating them. Germline V gene data show CDR1 as LNHDA and CDR2 as SQIVND (reference sequence). CDR3 sequence reads: CASSVTRQGGELFF. In DNA form, the CDR3 reads TGTGCCAGTAGTGTAACTAGGCAAGGCGGGGAGCTGTTTTTT.

The chain is built from TRBV28 and TRBJ1-5, with D possibly being TRBD1 (6 bases). V was clipped by 8 bases and J by 7 bases, with 15 bases between them. Germline loops: CDR1 MDHEN, CDR2 SYDVKM. The CDR3 extends over 13 amino acids. The CDR3 nucleotides read TGTGCCAGCGGAAACAGGGTGGAACAGCCCCAGCATTTT. Its protein is CASGNRVEQPQHF.

This chain uses TRBV9 with TRBJ2-5, with TRBD2 identical over 8 bases. CDR1 and CDR2 from the germline V gene are SGDLS and YYNGEE. The CDR3 sequence is 15 residues long. V lost 0 bases, J lost 3 bases, and 4 bases stayed unmatched. The CDR3 reads CASSVGPAGEETQYF. The CDR3 coding sequence is TGTGCCAGCAGCGTAGGTCCAGCGGGGGAAGAGACCCAGTACTTC.

The CDR3 is CASSLRGGRGDEQFF. Here the CDR3 DNA reads TGTGCCAGCAGCTTGAGGGGCGGGAGAGGGGATGAGCAGTTCTTC. The V gene is TRBV11-3, the J gene TRBJ2-1; 7 bases are shared with TRBD2. The CDR3 is made up of 15 amino acids. V dropped 3 bases and J dropped 8; count of bases not matched to a gene: 10. In germline, CDR1 is SGHNT, CDR2 YENEEA.

The CDR3 is CASSLRKCDKYDRNPYTGELFF. In DNA, the CDR3 is TGTGCCAGCAGCTTACGGAAATGTGATAAGTACGACAGGAACCCTTACACCGGGGAGCTGTTTTTT. V and J are TRBV7-3 and TRBJ2-2, with D possibly being TRBD1 (6 bases). Germline V gene data show CDR1 as SGHTA and CDR2 as FQGTGA. This CDR3 region has 22 residues. V was cut by 2 bases and J by 3 bases, with 31 bases left in between.

The chain is built from TRBV7-9 and TRBJ2-7; 9 nucleotides line up with TRBD1. Trimming at V came to 3 bases and at J to 0 bases, leaving 6 bases not matched to a gene. The CDR3 has 16 residues. Germline V CDR1 and CDR2: SEHNR, FQNEAQ (reference sequence). This chain's CDR3 is CASSFGTGLHSYEQYF. In DNA, the CDR3 is TGTGCCAGCAGCTTCGGGACAGGGCTACACTCCTACGAGCAGTACTTC.

The V gene is TRBV19, the J gene TRBJ2-7; TRBD1 matches at 10 bases. Germline-derived CDR1 and CDR2 are LNHDA and SQIVND (reference sequence). The CDR3 consists of 15 residues. Trimming at V came to 4 bases and at J to 4 bases, leaving 7 bases not matched to a gene. The CDR3 sequence: CASSNPTGGVYEQYF. CDR3 nucleotides: TGTGCCAGTAGTAACCCGACAGGGGGCGTGTACGAGCAGTACTTC.

The gene calls are TRBV6-1 and TRBJ1-6; the match to TRBD1 covers 8 bases. This CDR3 is built from 15 residues. In germline, CDR1 is MNHNS, CDR2 SASEGT. V trimming: 6 bases; J trimming: 5 bases; junction bases outside the gene matches: 6. The CDR3 region has the DNA TGTGCCAGCAGGACCGACAGGGGTCATAATTCACCCCTCCACTTT. Translating gives CASRTDRGHNSPLHF.

The V gene is TRBV27, the J gene TRBJ2-7, with a tentative D call TRBD1 (6 bases). Looked up from germline, CDR1 is MNHEY and CDR2 is SMNVEV (reference sequence). The CDR3 is 14 amino acids. The V end was cut by 6 bases, the J end by 3 bases, with 15 bases between. CDR3 residues: CASSLQGQDYEQYF. CDR3 nucleotides: TGTGCCAGCAGCCTCCAGGGGCAGGACTACGAGCAGTACTTC.

The V call is TRBV5-4, the J call TRBJ2-1; possibly TRBD2 for D (6 bases). V was trimmed by 4 bases and J by 8 bases, leaving 13 bases between them. The CDR3 totals 13 residues. From germline, CDR1 is SGHNT and CDR2 YYREEE (reference sequence). This CDR3 reads CASSVQGEDEQFF. In DNA, the CDR3 is TGTGCCAGCAGCGTACAAGGGGAGGATGAGCAGTTCTTC.

V usage is TRBV30 and J usage is TRBJ1-5; no definite D call. Per the germline V gene, CDR1 is GTSNPN and CDR2 is SVGIG (reference sequence). The V gene lost 1 base and the J gene lost 3 bases, with 13 bases spanning the gap. The CDR3 extends over 15 amino acids. CDR3 loop: CAWSAAPGTNQPQHF. The CDR3 DNA sequence: TGTGCCTGGAGTGCGGCTCCGGGTACCAATCAGCCCCAGCATTTT.